This is a list of T cell receptor beta chains from one sample in a study of control samples from healthy donors and cancer patients. Sequencing used immunoSEQ multiplex PCR; TCRdb keeps in-frame clones, though not all of them. In the table there are about 140,000 clones, 91% of which are singletons. Sequencing was done on a sample of blood. The receptors were sampled from a young man in good health. Each CDR3 is given with its conserved first and last residue. D genes are given only for firm matches.

TRBV27	TRBJ1-6	TRBD1	CASSLWDRVGTLHF	TGTGCCAGCAGTTTATGGGACAGGGTGGGAACCCTCCACTTT
TRBV5-1	TRBJ2-1	TRBD2	CASSFGTAGGPLSGNEQFF	TGCGCCAGCAGCTTCGGAACGGCGGGGGGACCCTTATCCGGCAATGAGCAGTTCTTC
TRBV18	TRBJ1-3	NA	CASSRTRDLSGNTIYF	TGTGCCAGCTCACGAACCAGGGACCTCTCTGGAAACACCATATATTTT
TRBV19	TRBJ1-6	NA	CASNGGLGNSPLHF	TGTGCCAGTAATGGGGGTCTCGGTAATTCACCCCTCCACTTT
TRBV6-5	TRBJ2-5	NA	CASSAGETQYF	TGTGCCAGCAGCGCGGGAGAGACCCAGTACTTC
TRBV25-1	TRBJ1-1	NA	CASQSQGGGTEAFF	TGTGCCAGTCAAAGTCAGGGAGGAGGGACTGAAGCTTTCTTT
TRBV3-1/TRBV3-2	TRBJ2-2	TRBD1	CASRRGTGNTGELFF	TGTGCCAGCAGACGAGGGACAGGCAACACCGGGGAGCTGTTTTTT
TRBV5-1	TRBJ1-2	TRBD1	CASSGGQGSFGYTF	TGCGCCAGCAGCGGCGGACAGGGGAGTTTTGGCTACACCTTC
TRBV27	TRBJ2-7	TRBD1	CASRLTGVGYEQYF	TGTGCCAGCAGACTGACAGGGGTGGGATACGAGCAGTACTTC
TRBV28	TRBJ2-5	TRBD1	CAILPGGTGGATQYF	TGTGCCATCCTCCCAGGGGGGACAGGGGGGGCGACCCAGTACTTC
TRBV7-6	TRBJ2-7	TRBD1	CASSSGQNYEQYF	TGTGCCAGCTCCTCGGGACAGAACTACGAGCAGTACTTC
TRBV9	TRBJ1-1	TRBD1	CASSGQGNTEAFF	TGTGCCAGCAGCGGACAGGGGAACACTGAAGCTTTCTTT
TRBV11-2	TRBJ2-6	NA	CASSSTGSGANVLTF	TGTGCCAGCAGCTCGACAGGTTCTGGGGCCAACGTCCTGACTTTC
TRBV3-1/TRBV3-2	TRBJ1-4	NA	CASSHQLPGRTQGEKLFF	TGTGCCAGCAGCCATCAACTCCCAGGGAGGACGCAGGGCGAAAAACTGTTTTTT
TRBV28	TRBJ1-2	TRBD1	CASFPTGTGGRDYGYTF	TGTGCCAGCTTCCCAACCGGGACAGGGGGCAGAGACTATGGCTACACCTTC
TRBV6-6	TRBJ1-1	NA	CASSKTGLNTEAFF	TGTGCCAGCAGTAAGACAGGATTGAACACTGAAGCTTTCTTT
TRBV11-2	TRBJ2-5	NA	CASSLGGSLARQETQYF	TGTGCCAGCAGCTTAGGGGGGAGTCTAGCACGCCAAGAGACCCAGTACTTC
TRBV13	TRBJ1-2	NA	CASSLVVSGYGYTF	TGTGCCAGCAGCTTAGTGGTGTCAGGCTATGGCTACACCTTC
TRBV6-5	TRBJ1-1	TRBD1	CASVGQMNTEAFF	TGTGCCAGCGTGGGACAGATGAACACTGAAGCTTTCTTT
TRBV4-3	TRBJ2-3	NA	CASSQDLATTGADTQYF	TGCGCCAGCAGCCAAGATCTTGCGACCACCGGGGCAGATACGCAGTATTTT
TRBV30	TRBJ1-1	NA	CAWSIEVNTEAFF	TGTGCCTGGAGTATCGAAGTGAACACTGAAGCTTTCTTT
TRBV5-4	TRBJ2-3	TRBD1	CASSLGQGDLGDTQYF	TGTGCCAGCAGCTTGGGACAGGGAGATTTAGGAGATACGCAGTATTTT
TRBV7-2	TRBJ1-2	NA	CASSSLGGTFVGGYTF	TGTGCCAGCAGCTCACTGGGGGGGACATTTGTTGGCGGCTACACCTTC
TRBV12-3/TRBV12-4	TRBJ2-2	NA	CASSERFTGELFF	TGTGCCAGCAGTGAACGGTTTACCGGGGAGCTGTTTTTT
TRBV9	TRBJ1-2	NA	CASSPRGGATGYTF	TGTGCCAGCAGCCCCAGAGGGGGGGCCACGGGCTACACCTTC
TRBV7-2	TRBJ2-5	NA	CASNYGQLQETQYF	TGTGCCAGCAACTATGGACAGCTCCAAGAGACCCAGTACTTC